This entry lists 26 T cell receptor beta chains sequenced from one sample in a study of identical twins. In TCRdb, the 5' RACE reads were re-called with MiXCR into one record per CDR3 protein. The table shows approximately 700,000 distinct CDR3 sequences, with 5.5% to 6.5% occurring only once. Sequenced input: naive T cells sorted from blood. The receptors were gathered from a man aged 18 to 29 in good health.

This clonotype was counted ten times or more. V gene TRBV20-1 combines with J gene TRBJ2-5; no reliable D call. Trimming cost V 0 bases and J 6 bases, with 11 bases left between them. This CDR3 is built from 13 residues. The germline CDR1 and CDR2 sequences are DFQATT and SNEGSKA (reference sequence). The CDR3 spells CSARDRGPKTQYF. The CDR3 DNA sequence: TGCAGTGCTAGAGATCGTGGGCCTAAGACCCAGTACTTC.

This clonotype was counted only a few times. The CDR3 coding sequence is TGTGCCAGCAGCTCGCCGGGGTGGGGCACAGATACGCAGTATTTT. Translation gives CASSSPGWGTDTQYF. This sequence joins TRBV7-6 and TRBJ2-3; tentative D call: TRBD2 (5 bases). The V gene lost 4 bases and the J gene lost 1 base, with 12 bases spanning the gap. Germline V gives CDR1 SGHVS, CDR2 FNYEAQ. The CDR3 spans 15 residues. The full variable domain, completed using reference TRBV7-6 and TRBJ2-3, is GAGVSQSPRYKVTKRGQDVALRCDPISGHVSLYWYRQALGQGPEFLTYFNYEAQQDKSGLPNDRFSAERPEGSISTLTIQRTEQRDSAMYRCASSSPGWGTDTQYFGPGTRLTVL.

This clonotype was observed many times. The V call is TRBV20-1, the J call TRBJ2-1; TRBD2 might be the D (6 bases). The V gene's germline CDR1 is DFQATT and CDR2 SNEGSKA (reference sequence). The CDR3 totals 14 residues. Between the trimmed V and J ends, which lost 3 bases and 7 bases, there was a span of 16 bases. CDR3 nucleotides: TGCAGTGCTAGCGGGAGCGCCGACTTTAATGAGCAGTTCTTC. Its protein is CSASGSADFNEQFF.

This clonotype has a count of ten or more. This chain connects TRBV29-1 to TRBJ2-1; 7 nucleotides match TRBD2. The CDR3 length is 16 residues. V was clipped by 6 bases and J by 1 base; unmatched bases: 12. CDR1 is SQVTM and CDR2 is ANQGSEA in the germline V gene. The CDR3 protein is CSVLAERDWSYNEQFF. The DNA of the CDR3 is TGCAGCGTGTTGGCTGAGCGGGATTGGTCCTACAATGAGCAGTTCTTC.

This clonotype was observed at least ten times. The chain links TRBV6-2 or TRBV6-3 to TRBJ2-7; a weak D match, TRBD2 (6 bases). Germline CDR1 MNHEY, CDR2 SVGEGT. This CDR3 region has 13 residues. The V end lost 2 bases, the J end lost 1 base, and 6 bases lay between the germline ends. Here the CDR3 DNA reads TGTGCCAGCAGTTACGGACTATCCTACGAGCAGTACGTC. This translates into CASSYGLSYEQYV.

In this sample, this clonotype turned up a few times. The genes are TRBV14 and TRBJ2-2; D is uncertain. CDR3 length equals 15 residues. Trimming took 3 bases from V and 6 from J, leaving 14 bases between them. Germline loops: CDR1 SGHDN, CDR2 FVKESK. The CDR3 sequence: CASSQRIAPAGELFF. The CDR3 bases are TGTGCCAGCAGCCAGAGGATAGCTCCGGCCGGGGAGCTGTTTTTT.

The table lists this clonotype with many counts. The chain carries TRBV3-1 and TRBJ2-1, with TRBD2 matching over 7 bases. Trimming cost V 3 bases and J 4 bases; bases outside gene matches: 6. The CDR3 is made up of 15 amino acids. Germline values: CDR1 LGHDT, CDR2 YNNKEL (reference sequence). The CDR3 DNA reads as TGTGCCAGCAGCCAGGGGGGGAACTCGTACAATGAGCAGTTCTTC. Translation gives CASSQGGNSYNEQFF.

This clonotype was seen only a few times. The rearrangement uses TRBV5-5 and TRBJ2-7; maybe TRBD1 (5 bases). This CDR3 is built from 14 residues. V gave up 4 bases and J gave up 3 bases, with 14 bases separating them. Germline loops: CDR1 SGHKS, CDR2 YYEKEE (reference sequence). The CDR3 region is CASSLQGGDYEQYV. CDR3 nucleotide sequence: TGTGCCAGCAGCCTGCAGGGTGGGGACTACGAGCAGTACGTC.

Only a few counts were recorded for this clonotype. This rearrangement joins TRBV6-1 to TRBJ1-6; 10 bases align to TRBD1. Unmatched junction bases numbered 6, after V lost 6 bases and J lost 7 bases. Germline V CDR1 and CDR2: MNHNS, SASEGT. CDR3 length equals 15 residues. The CDR3 DNA reads as TGTGCCAGCAGGGACAGGGGGAAGGGGAATTCACCCCTCCACTTT. It yields the protein CASRDRGKGNSPLHF.

This clonotype was counted many times. The rearrangement joins TRBV2 to TRBJ1-1; maybe TRBD1 (5 bases). Trimming shortened V by 5 bases and J by 4 bases, and 8 bases separated the two germline ends. CDR1 and CDR2 (germline): SNHLY, FYNNEI. The CDR3 spans 12 residues. The DNA of the CDR3 is TGTGCCAGCAGTATCAGGGTCACTGAAGCTTTCTTT. Protein sequence: CASSIRVTEAFF.

There are many counts of this clonotype. The chain recombines TRBV20-1 with TRBJ2-3; TRBD1 aligns across 9 bases. Germline loops: CDR1 DFQATT, CDR2 SNEGSKA (reference sequence). CDR3 length: 15 amino acids. Losses at the gene ends were 3 bases for V and 3 bases for J; bases not matched to a gene: 7. Written as DNA, the CDR3 is TGCAGTGCTAGTGCCGGGACAGGGATAACAGATACGCAGTATTTT. This translates into CSASAGTGITDTQYF.

This clonotype was counted ten times or more. The chain joins TRBV20-1 to TRBJ2-1; D not resolved. CDR1 DFQATT and CDR2 SNEGSKA come from the germline V gene (reference sequence). Trimming pared 6 bases from V and 0 bases from J, leaving 18 bases between. This CDR3 region has 16 residues. The CDR3 region has the DNA TGCAGTGCAGATTATACAGCGAAGAGCTCCTACAATGAGCAGTTCTTC. Translation: CSADYTAKSSYNEQFF.

In its sample, this clonotype was seen many times. The chain uses TRBV29-1 and TRBJ2-3, with D perhaps matching TRBD1 (6 bases). The CDR3 runs to 14 residues. The germline CDR1 and CDR2 sequences are SQVTM and ANQGSEA. Trimming shortened V by 5 bases and J by 0 bases, and 12 bases separated the two germline ends. As DNA, the CDR3 is TGCAGCGTTATCGACAGGAAGAGCACAGATACGCAGTATTTT. Translated: CSVIDRKSTDTQYF.

This clonotype appeared many times. The rearrangement links TRBV12-3 or TRBV12-4 to TRBJ2-7, with 7 bases fitting TRBD1. With V trimmed by 7 bases and J by 2 bases, 11 bases remained unmatched. This CDR3 comprises 15 residues. The CDR3 here is CASKVGTAGAYEQYF. CDR3 DNA sequence: TGTGCCAGCAAAGTAGGGACAGCCGGCGCCTACGAGCAGTACTTC.

This clonotype has a count of ten or more. The chain has TRBV12-3 or TRBV12-4 and TRBJ2-7; 12 bases line up with TRBD1. This CDR3 contains 15 residues. Trimming removed 3 bases from V and 3 bases from J; junction bases left unmatched: 3. This CDR3 reads CASSFGTGGGYEQYF. DNA of the CDR3: TGTGCCAGCAGTTTTGGGACAGGGGGCGGCTACGAGCAGTACTTC.

This clonotype was observed many times. The rearrangement joins TRBV20-1 to TRBJ2-1, with TRBD2 identical over 9 bases. V dropped 5 bases and J dropped 2; count of bases not matched to a gene: 7. Germline CDR1 is DFQATT and CDR2 is SNEGSKA (reference sequence). The CDR3 runs to 15 residues. The CDR3 loop reads CSAPGLAGPYNEQFF. The CDR3 DNA sequence: TGCAGTGCTCCTGGGCTAGCGGGACCCTACAATGAGCAGTTCTTC.

This clonotype was counted many times. The chain is built from TRBV29-1 and TRBJ2-5; D is unresolved. The V gene lost 3 bases and the J gene lost 1 base, with 6 bases spanning the gap. CDR1 SQVTM and CDR2 ANQGSEA come from the germline V gene. The CDR3 runs 12 residues. Here the CDR3 reads CSVDGPQETQYF. The CDR3 DNA reads TGCAGCGTTGACGGGCCCCAAGAGACCCAGTACTTC. Full variable domain (outside the CDR3, taken from reference TRBV29-1 and TRBJ2-5): SAVISQKPSRDICQRGTSLTIQCQVDSQVTMMFWYRQQPGQSLTLIATANQGSEATYESGFVIDKFPISRPNLTFSTLTVSNMSPEDSSIYLCSVDGPQETQYFGPGTRLLVL.

The chain couples TRBV29-1 to TRBJ2-1; 7 nucleotides match TRBD1. V lost 4 bases, J lost 6 bases, and 9 bases stayed unmatched. CDR3 length: 14 amino acids. Germline loops: CDR1 SQVTM, CDR2 ANQGSEA. The CDR3 reads CSVVDRVLVNEQFF. DNA of the CDR3: TGCAGCGTTGTTGACAGGGTGTTGGTCAATGAGCAGTTCTTC.

Many counts were recorded for this clonotype. This chain joins TRBV12-3 or TRBV12-4 and TRBJ2-1; a weak D match, TRBD1 (5 bases). The germline V and J ends were trimmed by 4 bases and 0 bases, with 7 bases remaining between them. This CDR3 has 14 amino acids. In nucleotides, the CDR3 is TGTGCCAGCAGTTATCAGGGCTCCTACAATGAGCAGTTCTTC. It codes for CASSYQGSYNEQFF.

This clonotype was found a few times. The chain couples TRBV14 to TRBJ2-2; D is unresolved. The CDR3 loop spans 14 amino acids. CDR1 and CDR2 (germline): SGHDN, FVKESK. Trimming took 3 bases from V and 1 from J, leaving 6 bases between them. The CDR3 DNA follows: TGTGCCAGCAGCCAGCACTGGAACACCGGGGAGCTGTTTTTT. Translation gives CASSQHWNTGELFF. Using reference TRBV14 and TRBJ2-2 for the parts outside the CDR3, the full variable domain is EAGVTQFPSHSVIEKGQTVTLRCDPISGHDNLYWYRRVMGKEIKFLLHFVKESKQDESGMPNNRFLAERTGGTYSTLKVQPAELEDSGVYFCASSQHWNTGELFFGEGSRLTVL.

Ten or more counts support this clonotype. The V call is TRBV20-1, the J call TRBJ2-7; 7 bases are shared with TRBD2. CDR3 length: 13 residues. Germline V CDR1 and CDR2: DFQATT, SNEGSKA (reference sequence). After removal of 5 bases from V and 0 bases from J, the junction contained 4 bases not matched to a gene. The CDR3 protein is CSAGAGSSYEQYF. In DNA, the CDR3 is TGCAGTGCTGGAGCGGGGAGCTCCTACGAGCAGTACTTC.

The chain employs TRBV15 and TRBJ2-5; TRBD2 matches at 7 bases. CDR3 length equals 13 residues. From germline, CDR1 is LNHNV and CDR2 YYDKDF (reference sequence). V shed 6 bases and J 2 bases; nucleotides not matched to a gene: 3. The CDR3 nucleotides read TGTGCCACCAGGTCGGGGGGTCAAGAGACCCAGTACTTC. It is translated as CATRSGGQETQYF.

This clonotype was observed many times. The chain carries TRBV5-1 and TRBJ1-2, with 9 bases identical to TRBD1. Germline V lookup: CDR1 SGHRS, CDR2 YFSETQ. The CDR3 covers 14 residues. J was trimmed by 2 bases and V by 4 bases; bases with no gene match: 3. In nucleotides, the CDR3 is TGCGCCAGCAGCGGGGGACAGGGAAACTATGGCTACACCTTC. Translated, it gives CASSGGQGNYGYTF.

V is TRBV5-1 and J is TRBJ1-1; D might be TRBD1 (5 bases). The CDR3 runs to 16 residues. Germline lookup yields CDR1 SGHRS and CDR2 YFSETQ. V was cut by 4 bases and J by 2 bases, with 18 bases left in between. The CDR3 sequence: CASSPQARQRNTEAFF. CDR3 DNA: TGCGCCAGCAGCCCTCAAGCTCGACAGCGAAACACTGAAGCTTTCTTT.

This clonotype occurred many times. The V gene is TRBV7-4, the J gene TRBJ2-3, with 9 positions matching TRBD2. Germline trimming cut 6 bases from V and 1 base from J; bases unmatched to any gene: 14. The CDR3 is 18 amino acids. Germline CDR1 is SGHVT and CDR2 is SQSDAQ. CDR3 nucleotide sequence: TGTGCCAGCAGAATGGGACTAGCCTTAAAAACAGGCACAGATACGCAGTATTTT. Translation gives CASRMGLALKTGTDTQYF.

This clonotype was seen ten or more times. The V gene is TRBV5-1, the J gene TRBJ2-1, with 11 bases that match TRBD2. V gave up 0 bases and J gave up 3 bases; unmatched junction bases: 2. Germline-derived CDR1 and CDR2 are SGHRS and YFSETQ. The CDR3 spans 16 residues. This chain's CDR3 is CASSLDLAGGYNEQFF. CDR3 DNA: TGCGCCAGCAGCTTGGATCTAGCGGGAGGCTACAATGAGCAGTTCTTC.